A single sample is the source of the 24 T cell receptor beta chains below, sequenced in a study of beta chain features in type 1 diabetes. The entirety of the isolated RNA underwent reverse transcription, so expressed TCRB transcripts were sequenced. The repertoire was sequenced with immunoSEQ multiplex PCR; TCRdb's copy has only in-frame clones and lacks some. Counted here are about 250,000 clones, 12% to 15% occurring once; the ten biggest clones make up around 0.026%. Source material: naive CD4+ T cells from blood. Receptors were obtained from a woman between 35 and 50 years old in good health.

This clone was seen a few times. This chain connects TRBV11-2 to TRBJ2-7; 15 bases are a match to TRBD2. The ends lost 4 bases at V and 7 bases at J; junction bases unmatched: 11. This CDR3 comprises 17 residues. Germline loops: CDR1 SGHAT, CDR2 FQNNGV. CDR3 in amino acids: CASSSLRTSGGAREQYF. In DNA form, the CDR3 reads TGTGCCAGCAGCTCCCTAAGGACTAGCGGGGGGGCGCGTGAGCAGTACTTC. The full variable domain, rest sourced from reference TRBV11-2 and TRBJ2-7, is EAGVAQSPRYKIIEKRQSVAFWCNPISGHATLYWYQQILGQGPKLLIQFQNNGVVDDSQLPKDRFSAERLKGVDSTLKIQPAKLEDSAVYLCASSSLRTSGGAREQYFGPGTRLTVT.

CDR3 protein: CASSEAWTGIATNEKLFF. The CDR3 region has the DNA TGTGCCAGCAGTGAAGCATGGACAGGAATTGCAACTAATGAAAAACTGTTTTTT. The chain uses TRBV2 and TRBJ1-4; 7 nucleotides match TRBD1. The CDR3 is 18 residues long. The junction had 7 bases not matched to a gene; V was cut back by 0 bases and J by 0 bases. Germline V gene sequence: CDR1 SNHLY, CDR2 FYNNEI.

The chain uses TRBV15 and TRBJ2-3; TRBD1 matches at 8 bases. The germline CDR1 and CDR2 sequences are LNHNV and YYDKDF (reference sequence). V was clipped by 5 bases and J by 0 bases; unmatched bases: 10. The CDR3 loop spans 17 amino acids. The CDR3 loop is CATSADRVPSSTDTQYF. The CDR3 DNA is TGTGCCACCAGCGCGGACAGGGTTCCTTCTAGCACAGATACGCAGTATTTT.

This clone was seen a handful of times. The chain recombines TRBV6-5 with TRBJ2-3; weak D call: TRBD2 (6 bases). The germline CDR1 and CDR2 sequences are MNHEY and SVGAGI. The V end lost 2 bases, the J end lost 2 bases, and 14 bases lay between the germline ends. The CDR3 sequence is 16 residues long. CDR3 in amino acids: CASSYLGRGPTDTQYF. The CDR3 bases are TGTGCCAGCAGTTACCTTGGGCGGGGCCCCACAGATACGCAGTATTTT.

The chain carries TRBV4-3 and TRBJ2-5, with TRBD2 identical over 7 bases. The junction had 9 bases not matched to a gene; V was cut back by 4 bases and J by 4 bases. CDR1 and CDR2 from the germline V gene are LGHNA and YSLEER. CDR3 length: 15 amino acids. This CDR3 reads CASSPWGGIGETQYF. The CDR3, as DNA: TGCGCCAGCAGCCCGTGGGGGGGGATTGGAGAGACCCAGTACTTC.

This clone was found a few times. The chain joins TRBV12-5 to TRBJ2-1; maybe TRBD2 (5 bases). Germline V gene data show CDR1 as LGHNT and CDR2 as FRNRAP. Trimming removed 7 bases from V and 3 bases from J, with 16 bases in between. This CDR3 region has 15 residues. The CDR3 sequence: CASAPIQGSYNEQFF. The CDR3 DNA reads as TGTGCTAGTGCCCCCATCCAAGGGAGCTACAATGAGCAGTTCTTC. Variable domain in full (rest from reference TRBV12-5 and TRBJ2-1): DARVTQTPRHKVTEMGQEVTMRCQPILGHNTVFWYRQTMMQGLELLAYFRNRAPLDDSGMPKDRFSAEMPDATLATLKIQPSEPRDSAVYFCASAPIQGSYNEQFFGPGTRLTVL.

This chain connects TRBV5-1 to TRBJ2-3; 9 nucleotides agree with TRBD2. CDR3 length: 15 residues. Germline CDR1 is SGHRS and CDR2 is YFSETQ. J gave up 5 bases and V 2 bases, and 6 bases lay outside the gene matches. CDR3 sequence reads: CASSFLAGGRDTQYF. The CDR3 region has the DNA TGCGCCAGCAGCTTCCTGGCGGGGGGGCGAGATACGCAGTATTTT.

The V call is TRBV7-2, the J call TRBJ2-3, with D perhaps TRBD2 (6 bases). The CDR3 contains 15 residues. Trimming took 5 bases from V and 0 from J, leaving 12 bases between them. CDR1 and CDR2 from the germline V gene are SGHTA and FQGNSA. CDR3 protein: CASSPGGASTDTQYF. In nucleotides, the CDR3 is TGTGCCAGCAGCCCGGGCGGGGCTAGCACAGATACGCAGTATTTT.

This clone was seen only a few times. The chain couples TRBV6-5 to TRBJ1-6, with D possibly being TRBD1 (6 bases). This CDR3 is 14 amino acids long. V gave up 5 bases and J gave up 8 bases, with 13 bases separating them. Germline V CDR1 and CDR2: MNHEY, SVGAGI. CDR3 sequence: CASSARGLDSPLHF. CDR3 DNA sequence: TGTGCCAGCAGTGCCAGGGGCTTGGATTCACCCCTCCACTTT.

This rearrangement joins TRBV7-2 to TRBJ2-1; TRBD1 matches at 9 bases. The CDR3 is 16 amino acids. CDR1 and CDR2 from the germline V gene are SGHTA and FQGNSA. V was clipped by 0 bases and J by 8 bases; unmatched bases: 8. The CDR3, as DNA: TGTGCCAGCAGCTTAGCGCGGACAGGGGCGTTACATGAGCAGTTCTTC. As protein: CASSLARTGALHEQFF.

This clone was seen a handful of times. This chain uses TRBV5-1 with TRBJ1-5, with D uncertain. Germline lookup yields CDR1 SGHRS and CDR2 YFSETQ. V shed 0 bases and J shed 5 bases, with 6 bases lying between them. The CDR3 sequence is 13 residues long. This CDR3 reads CASSLDPDQPQHF. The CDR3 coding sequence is TGCGCCAGCAGCTTGGACCCAGATCAGCCCCAGCATTTT.

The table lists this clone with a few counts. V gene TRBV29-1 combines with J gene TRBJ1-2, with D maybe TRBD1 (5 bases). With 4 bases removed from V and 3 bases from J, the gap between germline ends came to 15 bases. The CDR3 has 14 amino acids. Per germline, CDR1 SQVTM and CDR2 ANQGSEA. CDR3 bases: TGCAGCGTTGGGGTCTTAGGGGTGGACTATGGCTACACCTTC. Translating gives CSVGVLGVDYGYTF.

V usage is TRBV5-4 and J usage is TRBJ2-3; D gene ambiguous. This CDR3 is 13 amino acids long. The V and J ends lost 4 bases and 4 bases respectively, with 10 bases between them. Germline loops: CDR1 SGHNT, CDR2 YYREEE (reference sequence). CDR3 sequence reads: CASSPLAADTQYF. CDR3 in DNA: TGTGCCAGCAGCCCTTTGGCCGCAGATACGCAGTATTTT.

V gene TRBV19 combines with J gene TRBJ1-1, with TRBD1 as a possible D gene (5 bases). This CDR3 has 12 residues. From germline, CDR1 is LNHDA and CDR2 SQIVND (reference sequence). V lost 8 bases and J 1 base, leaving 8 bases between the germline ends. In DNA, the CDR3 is TGTGCCAGTGACGACAGGAACACTGAAGCTTTCTTT. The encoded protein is CASDDRNTEAFF. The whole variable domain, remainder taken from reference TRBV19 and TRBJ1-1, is DGGITQSPKYLFRKEGQNVTLSCEQNLNHDAMYWYRQDPGQGLRLIYYSQIVNDFQKGDIAEGYSVSREKKESFPLTVTSAQKNPTAFYLCASDDRNTEAFFGQGTRLTVV.

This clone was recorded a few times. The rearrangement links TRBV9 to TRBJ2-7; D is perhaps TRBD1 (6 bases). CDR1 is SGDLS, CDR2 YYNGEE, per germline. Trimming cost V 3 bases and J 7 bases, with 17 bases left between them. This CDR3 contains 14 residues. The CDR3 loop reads CASSGGPLHGEQYF. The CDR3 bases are TGTGCCAGCAGCGGGGGGCCACTCCACGGTGAGCAGTACTTC.

The CDR3, as DNA: TGTGCCAGCAGTTACTTTGGGGGGGCCGGGGAGACCCAGTACTTC. Amino acid sequence: CASSYFGGAGETQYF. The chain has TRBV6-5 and TRBJ2-5; a weak D match, TRBD2 (7 bases). Germline lookup yields CDR1 MNHEY and CDR2 SVGAGI. V lost 1 base and J 5 bases, leaving 14 bases between the germline ends. This CDR3 is 15 amino acids long.

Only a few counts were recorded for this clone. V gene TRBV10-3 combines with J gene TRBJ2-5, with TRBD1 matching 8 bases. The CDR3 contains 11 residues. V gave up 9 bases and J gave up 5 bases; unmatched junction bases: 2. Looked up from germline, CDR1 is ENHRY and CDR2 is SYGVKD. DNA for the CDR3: TGTGCCATACGACAGGGGGAGACCCAGTACTTC. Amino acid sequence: CAIRQGETQYF.

CDR3 residues: CASRQGSLGQPQHF. As DNA, the CDR3 is TGTGCCAGCAGACAGGGGTCTCTAGGGCAGCCCCAGCATTTT. The rearrangement links TRBV2 to TRBJ1-5; 7 nucleotides line up with TRBD1. This CDR3 has 14 residues. Losses at the gene ends were 6 bases for V and 7 bases for J; bases not matched to a gene: 9. Germline CDR1 SNHLY, CDR2 FYNNEI. Full variable domain (remainder filled in from reference TRBV2 and TRBJ1-5): EPEVTQTPSHQVTQMGQEVILRCVPISNHLYFYWYRQILGQKVEFLVSFYNNEISEKSEIFDDQFSVERPDGSNFTLKIRSTKLEDSAMYFCASRQGSLGQPQHFGDGTRLSIL.

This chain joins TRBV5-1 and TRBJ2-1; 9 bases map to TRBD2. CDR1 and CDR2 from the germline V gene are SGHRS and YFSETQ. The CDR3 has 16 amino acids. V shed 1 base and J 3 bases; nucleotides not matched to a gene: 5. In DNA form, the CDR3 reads TGCGCCAGCAGCTTGTATCGACTAGCGGACTACAATGAGCAGTTCTTC. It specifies CASSLYRLADYNEQFF. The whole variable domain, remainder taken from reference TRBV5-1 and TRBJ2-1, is KAGVTQTPRYLIKTRGQQVTLSCSPISGHRSVSWYQQTPGQGLQFLFEYFSETQRNKGNFPGRFSGRQFSNSRSEMNVSTLELGDSALYLCASSLYRLADYNEQFFGPGTRLTVL.

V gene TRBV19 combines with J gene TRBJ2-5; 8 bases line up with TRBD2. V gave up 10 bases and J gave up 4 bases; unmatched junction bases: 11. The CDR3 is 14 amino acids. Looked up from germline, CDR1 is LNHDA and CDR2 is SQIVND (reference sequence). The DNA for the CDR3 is TGTGCCACTCGCCGGGGGGGGAGGCGAGAGACCCAGTACTTC. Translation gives CATRRGGRRETQYF.

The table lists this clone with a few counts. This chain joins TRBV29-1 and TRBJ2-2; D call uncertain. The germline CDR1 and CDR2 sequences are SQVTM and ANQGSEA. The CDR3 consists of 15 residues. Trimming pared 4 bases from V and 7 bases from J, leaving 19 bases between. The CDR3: CSVARLSGVGGELFF. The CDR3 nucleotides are TGCAGCGTTGCCCGATTGTCTGGAGTAGGCGGGGAGCTGTTTTTT.

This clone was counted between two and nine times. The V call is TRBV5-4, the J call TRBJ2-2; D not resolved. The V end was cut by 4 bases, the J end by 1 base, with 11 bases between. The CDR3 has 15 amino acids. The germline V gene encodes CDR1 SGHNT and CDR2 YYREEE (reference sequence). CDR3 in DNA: TGTGCCAGCAGCACCCAGGCCCAGAACACCGGGGAGCTGTTTTTT. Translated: CASSTQAQNTGELFF.

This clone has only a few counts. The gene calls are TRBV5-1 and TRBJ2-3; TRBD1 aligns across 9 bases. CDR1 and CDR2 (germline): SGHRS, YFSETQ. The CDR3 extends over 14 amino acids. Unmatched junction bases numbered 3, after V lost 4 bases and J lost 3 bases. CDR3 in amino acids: CASSPGQGTDTQYF. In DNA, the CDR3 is TGCGCCAGCAGCCCAGGACAGGGGACAGATACGCAGTATTTT.

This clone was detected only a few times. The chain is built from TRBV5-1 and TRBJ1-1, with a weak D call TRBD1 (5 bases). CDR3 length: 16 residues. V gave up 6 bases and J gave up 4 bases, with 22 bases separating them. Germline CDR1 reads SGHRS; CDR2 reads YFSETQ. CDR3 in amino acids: CASNRAGPDMGTEAFF. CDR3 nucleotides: TGCGCCAGCAATAGGGCAGGGCCTGACATGGGCACTGAAGCTTTCTTT.